One sample yielded the 2 T cell receptor beta chains listed below, sequenced in a study of blood T cell repertoires in COVID-19. The table came from immunoSEQ multiplex PCR; TCRdb's copy has only in-frame clones and leaves some out. The sample includes roughly 240,000 clones, around 87% of them seen just once. The sequenced sample consisted of peripheral blood. These receptors came from a young man with active or convalescent COVID-19.

The chain is built from TRBV12-3 or TRBV12-4 and TRBJ1-2, with 8 bases aligning to TRBD1. Germline trimming cut 6 bases from V and 4 bases from J; bases unmatched to any gene: 4. The CDR3 runs to 13 residues. CDR3 loop: CASSRDRSYGYTF. The CDR3 DNA reads as TGTGCCAGCAGCCGGGACAGGTCCTATGGCTACACCTTC.

This chain connects TRBV7-9 to TRBJ1-2; 9 positions match TRBD1. The CDR3 contains 17 residues. J lost 4 bases, V lost 3 bases, and 12 bases had no gene match. Germline V gene lookup returns CDR1 SEHNR and CDR2 FQNEAQ (reference sequence). The CDR3 reads CASSFSFEGQGTYGYTF. In DNA, the CDR3 is TGTGCCAGCAGCTTCTCTTTCGAGGGACAGGGAACCTATGGCTACACCTTC. Drawing the rest from reference TRBV7-9 and TRBJ1-2, the complete variable domain is DTGVSQNPRHKITKRGQNVTFRCDPISEHNRLYWYRQTLGQGPEFLTYFQNEAQLEKSRLLSDRFSAERPKGSFSTLEIQRTEQGDSAMYLCASSFSFEGQGTYGYTFGSGTRLTVV.